This is a list of T cell receptor beta chains from one sample in a study of T-cell reconstitution after alpha-beta-depleted transplantation in children. A single record per CDR3 protein comes from TCRdb applying MiXCR to the PCR reads. Here the sample spans some 400,000 distinct CDR3 sequences, roughly 21% being singletons. The input for sequencing was PBMCs from the stem cell graft donor, taken from the stem cell graft. Source of these receptors: a human donor who donated a stem cell graft to a child with acute myeloid leukemia. Both conserved end residues are part of each CDR3. A D gene is named only where the DNA matches it firmly. Clone size is shown for a subset of rows, as once, few, many or a class of expanded clone.

j_gene: TRBJ2-3
d_gene: -
abundance: few
v_gene: TRBV7-2
CDR3nt: TGTGCCAGCAGCTTAAACGGCGGGGCCAGCACAGATACGCAGTATTTT
CDR3aa: CASSLNGGASTDTQYF

j_gene: TRBJ2-1
d_gene: -
abundance: -
v_gene: TRBV27
CDR3nt: TGTGCCAGCAGACACGCCACTGCGAAGATGGGGTACAATGAGCAGTTCTTC
CDR3aa: CASRHATAKMGYNEQFF

j_gene: TRBJ1-1
d_gene: -
abundance: -
v_gene: TRBV7-9
CDR3nt: TGTGCCAGCAGCTTAACTACAGGGAATGCTGAAGCTTTCTTT
CDR3aa: CASSLTTGNAEAFF

j_gene: TRBJ2-1
d_gene: -
abundance: -
v_gene: TRBV7-2
CDR3nt: TGTGCCAGCAGCCGACAGACTAGTGCAACTTACAATGAGCAGTTCTTC
CDR3aa: CASSRQTSATYNEQFF

j_gene: TRBJ2-7
d_gene: TRBD2
abundance: -
v_gene: TRBV20-1
CDR3nt: TGCAGTGCCCCCCAGGCAGGGCGGGGGGACTACGAGCAGTACTTC
CDR3aa: CSAPQAGRGDYEQYF

j_gene: TRBJ2-7
d_gene: -
abundance: -
v_gene: TRBV15
CDR3nt: TGTGCCACCAGCAGAGATACGGTCTACGAGCAGTACTTC
CDR3aa: CATSRDTVYEQYF

j_gene: TRBJ2-1
d_gene: TRBD2
abundance: -
v_gene: TRBV20-1
CDR3nt: TGCAGTGCTAGAGATTCCGGGGGGGTATACGTAAACAATGAGCAGTTCTTC
CDR3aa: CSARDSGGVYVNNEQFF

j_gene: TRBJ1-5
d_gene: -
abundance: few
v_gene: TRBV24-1
CDR3nt: TGTGCCACCAGTGTTCAGGGAGAGCCCCAGCATTTT
CDR3aa: CATSVQGEPQHF

j_gene: TRBJ1-3
d_gene: -
abundance: -
v_gene: TRBV5-1
CDR3nt: TGCGCCAGCAGCTCGCAGGGCGACATTGGAAACACCATATATTTT
CDR3aa: CASSSQGDIGNTIYF

j_gene: TRBJ2-5
d_gene: -
abundance: few
v_gene: TRBV21-1
CDR3nt: TGTGCCAGCCGGGACCTTCATAAGACAGCCCAAGAGACCCAGTACTTC
CDR3aa: CASRDLHKTAQETQYF

j_gene: TRBJ2-7
d_gene: -
abundance: once
v_gene: TRBV27
CDR3nt: TGTGCCAGCAGTGGAAAGAAACAGGTATCGAGCTCCTACGAGCAGTACTTC
CDR3aa: CASSGKKQVSSSYEQYF